This T cell receptor (beta chain) was profiled in a study of beta chain features in type 1 diabetes. It was via CD45RO/CCR7/CD25/CD127/CD95/CD27 that CD4+ naive, central memory, regulatory and stem cell-like memory cells were sorted. This clone was observed a handful of times. Its target is unknown. Whole-study results and caveats: Shortening of TCRB CDR3s, moderate but significant, appeared in all four CD4+ subsets of Type 1 diabetes patients.

V lost 0 bases and J lost 5, with 11 bases in between. The CDR3 extends over 14 amino acids. Looked up from germline, CDR1 is KGHSH and CDR2 is LQKENI. Since all of the isolated RNA was reverse transcribed, expressed TCRB transcripts were what got sequenced. TCRdb's table, derived via immunoSEQ multiplex PCR, lists solely in-frame clones and lacks some. The sample has over 650,000 clones; about 14% are singletons. The sample was naive CD4+ T cells from blood. This receptor was identified in a man between 18 and 35 years old with type 1 diabetes. The V gene is TRBV18, the J gene TRBJ2-7; TRBD1 is a possible D gene (5 bases). DNA for the CDR3: TGTGCCAGCTCACCACCGATCAGGGATGACGAGCAGTACTTC. This codes for CASSPPIRDDEQYF.